These 31 T cell receptor beta chains were sequenced from one sample in a study of spatial heterogeneity in lung cancer. Study-level points and caveats: How many expanded intratumoral alpha and beta TCRs were present tracked the tumor mutation count, which was a count of nonsynonymous mutations.

The time point here: sample taken at primary tumor resection. For these TCRs, the target antigens are not known. TCRdb called the 5' RACE reads again in MiXCR, with one record for every CDR3 protein. The sample yields fewer than 20,000 distinct CDR3 sequences, 7% seen once. Here the sequenced sample was lung tumor tissue, taken at surgery. The source of these receptors is a female donor with early-stage non-small cell lung cancer.

The chain carries TRBV6-5 and TRBJ2-7, with D tentatively TRBD1 (5 bases). In germline, CDR1 is MNHEY, CDR2 SVGAGI. The CDR3 is 12 residues long. Trimming left V 6 bases short and J 2 bases short, with 8 bases between. The CDR3 sequence: CASRAGTYEQYF. The CDR3 DNA reads as TGTGCCAGCAGGGCAGGGACCTACGAGCAGTACTTC.

This clonotype occurred a few times. This CDR3 is CACGTGFGQETQYF. The CDR3 nucleotides are TGTGCCTGCGGGACAGGGTTTGGCCAAGAGACCCAGTACTTC. V usage is TRBV30 and J usage is TRBJ2-5, with 9 bases matching TRBD1. Germline values: CDR1 GTSNPN, CDR2 SVGIG (reference sequence). With 6 bases clipped from V and 1 base from J, the junction kept 6 bases outside the gene matches. The CDR3 loop spans 14 amino acids.

V usage is TRBV28 and J usage is TRBJ2-7, with D perhaps matching TRBD1 (6 bases). The CDR3 has 14 residues. V lost 3 bases and J 2 bases, leaving 11 bases between the germline ends. Germline V gives CDR1 MDHEN, CDR2 SYDVKM. The CDR3 here is CASSLFGQTYEQYF. The CDR3 bases are TGTGCCAGCAGTTTGTTCGGACAGACCTACGAGCAGTACTTC.

This clonotype was seen ten or more times. The rearrangement links TRBV5-1 to TRBJ1-1; 9 bases agree with TRBD1. The CDR3 length is 15 residues. The J segment lost 1 base and the V segment lost 4 bases, leaving 5 bases of the junction unmatched. Germline lookup yields CDR1 SGHRS and CDR2 YFSETQ. The CDR3, as DNA: TGCGCCAGCAGCAGCGGACAGGGGACGAACACTGAAGCTTTCTTT. Its protein product is CASSSGQGTNTEAFF.

The table lists this clonotype with many counts. The chain recombines TRBV28 with TRBJ2-3; 8 bases align to TRBD2. With V trimmed by 7 bases and J by 2 bases, 11 bases remained unmatched. CDR1 and CDR2 from the germline V gene are MDHEN and SYDVKM. The CDR3 contains 16 residues. This chain's CDR3 is CASTPLARGVTDTQYF. CDR3 nucleotide sequence: TGTGCCAGCACCCCTTTAGCGCGGGGGGTCACAGATACGCAGTATTTT.

V is TRBV12-3 or TRBV12-4 and J is TRBJ2-5; no reliable D call. V was cut by 7 bases and J by 4 bases, with 13 bases left in between. The CDR3 covers 13 residues. CDR3 DNA sequence: TGTGCCAGCATGGTAGAAATTATAGAGACCCAGTACTTC. Residues: CASMVEIIETQYF.

A note on this clonotype: This sequence may be a read error, since a much larger clone differs from it by one base. The gene calls are TRBV7-8 and TRBJ2-2, with 9 nucleotides matching TRBD1. Trimming took 2 bases from V and 7 from J; bases not matched to a gene: 11. Germline assignment: CDR1 SGHVS and CDR2 FQNEAQ. CDR3 length: 17 amino acids. CDR3 nucleotide sequence: TGTGCCAGCAGCTTACGCCTCGGACAGGGGATGAGCGGGGAGCTGTTTTTT. This translates into CASSLRLGQGMSGELFF. The full variable domain, in which reference TRBV7-8 and TRBJ2-2 provide the parts outside the CDR3, is GAGVSQSPRYKVAKRGQDVALRCDPISGHVSLFWYQQALGQGPEFLTYFQNEAQLDKSGLPSDRFFAERPEGSVSTLKIQRTQQEDSAVYLCASSLRLGQGMSGELFFGEGSRLTVL.

This clonotype has at least ten counts. V and J are TRBV7-2 and TRBJ2-5; 10 bases are shared with TRBD2. J gave up 5 bases and V 5 bases, and 14 bases lay outside the gene matches. The CDR3 is 17 residues long. Germline V gene lookup returns CDR1 SGHTA and CDR2 FQGNSA. DNA of the CDR3: TGTGCCAGCAGCCAAATCTGGAGCGGGGGGGCCATCGAGACCCAGTACTTC. As protein: CASSQIWSGGAIETQYF. Full variable domain (remainder filled in from reference TRBV7-2 and TRBJ2-5): GAGVSQSPSNKVTEKGKDVELRCDPISGHTALYWYRQSLGQGLEFLIYFQGNSAPDKSGLPSDRFSAERTGGSVSTLTIQRTQQEDSAVYLCASSQIWSGGAIETQYFGPGTRLLVL.

Within the sample, this clonotype is large. The V and J genes are TRBV7-7 and TRBJ2-1; D might be TRBD1 (6 bases). Germline-derived CDR1 and CDR2 are SSHAT and FNYEAQ (reference sequence). The V and J ends lost 5 bases and 7 bases respectively, with 18 bases between them. There are 15 residues in the CDR3. CDR3 amino acids: CASSPGQYPENEQFF. The DNA for the CDR3 is TGTGCCAGCAGCCCCGGACAGTATCCAGAGAATGAGCAGTTCTTC.

In this sample, this clonotype is medium-sized (0.01 to 0.1%). The junction does not match germline at one end; this may be a read error. The chain employs TRBV10-3 and TRBJ1-2, with 8 bases fitting TRBD1. Looked up from germline, CDR1 is ENHRY and CDR2 is SYGVKD. The CDR3 sequence is 11 residues long. CDR3 nucleotides: TGTGCCATCACGGGATCGGGACAGGCTCTCTTC. Protein sequence: CAITGSGQALF.

This clonotype has ten or more counts. The CDR3 DNA follows: TGTGCCAGCAGCCCCTCGGTCGGGGGAGCGGGGGAGCTGTTTTTT. As protein: CASSPSVGGAGELFF. The rearrangement links TRBV7-3 to TRBJ2-2, with D perhaps TRBD2 (6 bases). CDR3 length: 15 amino acids. The V and J ends lost 5 bases and 8 bases respectively, with 18 bases between them. Per germline, CDR1 SGHTA and CDR2 FQGTGA.

This clonotype came up many times. This chain uses TRBV6-5 with TRBJ1-3; no reliable D call. CDR1 and CDR2 (germline): MNHEY, SVGAGI. There are 15 residues in the CDR3. V was shortened by 0 bases and J by 0 bases, with 6 bases between the two germline ends. CDR3 DNA sequence: TGTGCCAGCAGTTACTCGGCAGCCTCTGGAAACACCATATATTTT. Translating it yields CASSYSAASGNTIYF.

Ten or more counts support this clonotype. The chain employs TRBV9 and TRBJ1-6, with D tentatively TRBD1 (6 bases). With 1 base removed from V and 10 bases from J, the gap between germline ends came to 12 bases. This CDR3 is 14 amino acids long. Germline CDR1 and CDR2: SGDLS and YYNGEE. CDR3 in amino acids: CASSVTGRNSPLHF. CDR3 DNA sequence: TGTGCCAGCAGCGTAACAGGGAGAAACTCACCCCTCCACTTT.

The table lists this clonotype with many counts. The V call is TRBV6-2 or TRBV6-3, the J call TRBJ1-1; D might be TRBD1 (5 bases). There are 12 residues in the CDR3. Germline values: CDR1 MNHEY, CDR2 SVGEGT. Trimming took off 8 bases at V and 0 bases at J, with 7 bases between the two ends. CDR3 sequence reads: CASGTVNTEAFF. As DNA, the CDR3 is TGTGCCAGCGGGACGGTGAACACTGAAGCTTTCTTT.

This clonotype occurred many times. The genes are TRBV11-2 and TRBJ2-2, with 7 bases identical to TRBD2. The CDR3 runs to 16 residues. The germline V gene has CDR1 SGHAT and CDR2 FQNNGV. Losses at the gene ends were 5 bases for V and 4 bases for J; bases not matched to a gene: 10. CDR3 sequence (DNA): TGTGCCAGCAGCCCCCGTGGGGAGGGCGGCACCGGGGAGCTGTTTTTT. This translates into CASSPRGEGGTGELFF.

The rearrangement joins TRBV20-1 to TRBJ1-1; possibly TRBD1 for D (6 bases). Germline values: CDR1 DFQATT, CDR2 SNEGSKA (reference sequence). V lost 3 bases and J lost 5, with 13 bases in between. CDR3 length: 13 amino acids. The CDR3 loop reads CSASSGAETEAFF. The CDR3 bases are TGCAGTGCTAGTTCGGGGGCCGAAACTGAAGCTTTCTTT.

This clonotype was found many times. The rearrangement links TRBV3-1 to TRBJ1-6; 7 bases are shared with TRBD1. The V and J ends lost 5 bases and 9 bases, in that order; junction bases with no gene match: 7. The CDR3 has 14 amino acids. Germline V gene data show CDR1 as LGHDT and CDR2 as YNNKEL (reference sequence). CDR3 bases: TGTGCCAGCAGCGAGACAGGGTTCGGTTCACCCCTCCACTTT. It specifies CASSETGFGSPLHF. The variable domain in full, with the rest retrieved from reference TRBV3-1 and TRBJ1-6, is DTAVSQTPKYLVTQMGNDKSIKCEQNLGHDTMYWYKQDSKKFLKIMFSYNNKELIINETVPNRFSPKSPDKAHLNLHINSLELGDSAVYFCASSETGFGSPLHFGNGTRLTVT.

A few counts support this clonotype. This chain links TRBV4-1 with TRBJ1-6, with 8 positions matching TRBD1. This CDR3 has 17 amino acids. Germline loops: CDR1 MGHRA, CDR2 YSYEKL. V gave up 4 bases and J gave up 4 bases; unmatched junction bases: 9. The CDR3 coding sequence is TGCGCCAGCAGCCTGCTGGTGGGACAGGATTATAATTCACCCCTCCACTTT. Translation gives CASSLLVGQDYNSPLHF.

Ten or more counts support this clonotype. V and J are TRBV6-1 and TRBJ1-1, with no clear D. Germline CDR1 and CDR2: MNHNS and SASEGT. With 6 bases removed from V and 1 base from J, the gap between germline ends came to 9 bases. This CDR3 has 13 amino acids. CDR3 in amino acids: CASRLVENTEAFF. CDR3 bases: TGTGCCAGCAGGCTAGTAGAGAACACTGAAGCTTTCTTT.

This clonotype occurred a few times. The chain recombines TRBV21-1 with TRBJ2-2; the DNA was not compared with TRBD1, the D call given in the table. TRBV21-1 is annotated as a pseudogene. CDR3 size: 15 residues. The CDR3 nucleotides read TGTGCCAGCAGCACCCGGACAGGGTTCACCGGGGAGCTGTTTTTT. Amino acids: CASSTRTGFTGELFF.

This clonotype was seen many times. J is TRBJ2-7 and V is TRBV7-9; TRBD1 might be the D (5 bases). The CDR3 is 12 residues long. Germline V gene data show CDR1 as SEHNR and CDR2 as FQNEAQ (reference sequence). V was cut by 4 bases and J by 6 bases, with 10 bases left in between. CDR3 protein: CASSSLGVEQYF. The CDR3 region has the DNA TGTGCCAGCAGCTCCTTAGGGGTCGAGCAGTACTTC. Filled out from reference TRBV7-9 and TRBJ2-7, the complete variable domain reads DTGVSQNPRHKITKRGQNVTFRCDPISEHNRLYWYRQTLGQGPEFLTYFQNEAQLEKSRLLSDRFSAERPKGSFSTLEIQRTEQGDSAMYLCASSSLGVEQYFGPGTRLTVT.

This chain links TRBV30 with TRBJ1-6; D unresolved. This CDR3 region has 13 residues. Germline values: CDR1 GTSNPN, CDR2 SVGIG (reference sequence). V was pared by 3 bases and J by 3 bases, with 6 bases between. The CDR3 protein is CAWRPNYNSPLHF. The CDR3 coding sequence is TGTGCCTGGAGACCCAACTATAATTCACCCCTCCACTTT.

This clonotype was counted at least ten times. The rearrangement uses TRBV24-1 and TRBJ1-1; 7 bases are a match to TRBD1. CDR1 and CDR2 (germline): KGHDR, SFDVKD. V lost 4 bases to trimming and J lost 8 bases; unmatched junction nucleotides: 6. The CDR3 sequence is 13 residues long. In DNA, the CDR3 is TGTGCCACCAGTGACCCCGGGACAGAAGAAGCTTTCTTT. This codes for CATSDPGTEEAFF.

This clonotype was seen a handful of times. This chain links TRBV12-3 or TRBV12-4 with TRBJ2-2; TRBD2 matches 7 bases. After removal of 7 bases from V and 0 bases from J, the junction contained 5 bases not matched to a gene. This CDR3 is built from 15 residues. The CDR3 spells CASTFSGPNTGELFF. In DNA form, the CDR3 reads TGTGCCAGCACCTTTAGCGGGCCGAACACCGGGGAGCTGTTTTTT.

Relative to its sample, this clonotype is medium-sized (0.01 to 0.1%). V is TRBV20-1 and J is TRBJ2-3; D not resolved. Germline loops: CDR1 DFQATT, CDR2 SNEGSKA (reference sequence). The CDR3 sequence is 11 residues long. V was clipped by 4 bases and J by 3 bases, with 5 bases between them. The CDR3 is CSATLTDTQYF. The CDR3 bases are TGCAGTGCTACCTTAACAGATACGCAGTATTTT.

This clonotype was seen many times. This sequence joins TRBV9 and TRBJ1-1; no firm D call. V lost 3 bases and J 1 base, leaving 13 bases between the germline ends. This CDR3 is 15 amino acids long. Germline lookup yields CDR1 SGDLS and CDR2 YYNGEE. CDR3 bases: TGTGCCAGCAGCGGCGGGAGTCTTGGGAACACTGAAGCTTTCTTT. Protein sequence: CASSGGSLGNTEAFF.

This clonotype has at least ten counts. The CDR3 region has the DNA TGCGCCAGCAGCTTGGACACTTATGGCTACACCTTC. Translation gives CASSLDTYGYTF. The chain couples TRBV5-1 to TRBJ1-2; D remains ambiguous. There are 12 residues in the CDR3. Germline V gene lookup returns CDR1 SGHRS and CDR2 YFSETQ. V was clipped by 0 bases and J by 5 bases, with 5 bases between them.

On this clonotype itself: A much larger clone lies a single base off, so this may be a read error. Likely a read error: the CDR3 ends without its conserved phenylalanine or tryptophan. The chain carries TRBV28 and TRBJ2-3; perhaps TRBD2 as D (5 bases). Trimming pared 7 bases from V and 6 bases from J, leaving 11 bases between. In germline, CDR1 is MDHEN, CDR2 SYDVKM. The CDR3 is 12 amino acids. CDR3 amino acids: CASTSRGDTQYL. CDR3 nucleotides: TGTGCCAGCACATCACGAGGGGATACGCAGTATCTT.

Worth noting for this clonotype: A read error is possible here, since a much larger clone lies one base away. The rearrangement uses TRBV6-1 and TRBJ2-1, with 10 bases aligning to TRBD2. Judging by the DNA end, TRBJ2-7 fits better; the J call may be wrong. Germline V gene lookup returns CDR1 MNHNS and CDR2 SASEGT. The CDR3 runs to 13 residues. CDR3 DNA: TGTGCCAGCAGCACCCTACTAGCGGGGAAGCAGTACTTC. It translates to CASSTLLAGKQYF.

This clonotype was seen a few times. CDR3 in amino acids: CASSLCIKGPGQQSYEQYF. CDR3 bases: TGTGCCAGCAGTTTATGCATAAAGGGGCCGGGACAGCAATCCTACGAGCAGTACTTC. This chain connects TRBV28 to TRBJ2-7; 7 bases are a match to TRBD1. J gave up 1 base and V 0 bases, and 15 bases lay outside the gene matches. This CDR3 has 19 amino acids. Per the germline V gene, CDR1 is MDHEN and CDR2 is SYDVKM.

The chain is built from TRBV6-5 and TRBJ2-3; D perhaps matches TRBD1 (5 bases). V was pared by 6 bases and J by 4 bases, with 14 bases between. This CDR3 is built from 14 residues. The germline gives CDR1 MNHEY, CDR2 SVGAGI. The CDR3 here is CASSSYRLPDTQYF. CDR3 nucleotides: TGTGCCAGCAGCTCATACAGGCTCCCAGATACGCAGTATTTT.